This T cell receptor (beta chain) was recorded in a study of memory CD4+ T cells and cytomegalovirus serostatus. General observations from the study: CD4+ memory repertoires contained about two fifths of the roughly 160 reported CMV TCRbeta sequences.

This CDR3 is built from 15 residues. CDR1 MNHEY and CDR2 SVGAGI come from the germline V gene. J gave up 7 bases and V 5 bases, and 11 bases lay outside the gene matches. Method: immunoSEQ multiplex PCR; TCRdb's copy keeps in-frame clones and lacks some. Of tens of thousands of clones in the sample, about 78% were seen once. A word on this clone: As yet, its antigen is unknown.

Single viable CD3+CD4+CD8-CD45RO+ cells were sorted as the memory CD4+ T cells. This receptor was taken from an adult in good health and CMV-seropositive. Sample: memory CD4+ T cells from blood. The chain has TRBV6-5 and TRBJ2-1; 7 bases align to TRBD2. CDR3 residues: CASSSPLGGSNEQFF. As DNA, the CDR3 is TGTGCCAGCAGTAGTCCACTAGGCGGGAGTAATGAGCAGTTCTTC.